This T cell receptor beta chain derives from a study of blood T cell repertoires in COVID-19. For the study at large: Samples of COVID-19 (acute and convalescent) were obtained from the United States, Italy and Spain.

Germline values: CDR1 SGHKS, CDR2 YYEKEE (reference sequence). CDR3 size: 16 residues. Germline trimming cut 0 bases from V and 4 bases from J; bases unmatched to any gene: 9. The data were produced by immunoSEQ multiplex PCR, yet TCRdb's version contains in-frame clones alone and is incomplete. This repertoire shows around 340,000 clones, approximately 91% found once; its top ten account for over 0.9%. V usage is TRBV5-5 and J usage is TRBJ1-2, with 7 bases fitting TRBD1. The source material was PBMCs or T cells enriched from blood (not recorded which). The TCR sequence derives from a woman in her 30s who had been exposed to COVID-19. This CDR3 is CASSLAPRQGSYGYTF. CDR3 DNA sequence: TGTGCCAGCAGCTTGGCCCCCCGACAGGGATCCTATGGCTACACCTTC.